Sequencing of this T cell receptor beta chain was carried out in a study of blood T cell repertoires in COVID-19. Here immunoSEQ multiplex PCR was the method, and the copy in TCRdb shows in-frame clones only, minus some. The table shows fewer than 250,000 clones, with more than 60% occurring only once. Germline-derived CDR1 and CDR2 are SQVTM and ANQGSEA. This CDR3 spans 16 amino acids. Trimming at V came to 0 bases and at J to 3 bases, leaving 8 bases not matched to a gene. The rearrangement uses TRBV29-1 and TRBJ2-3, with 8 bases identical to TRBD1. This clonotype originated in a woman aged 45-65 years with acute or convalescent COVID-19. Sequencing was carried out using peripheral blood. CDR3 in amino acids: CSVEDLDRGGTDTQYF. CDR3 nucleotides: TGCAGCGTTGAAGATCTCGACAGGGGTGGTACAGATACGCAGTATTTT.